What follows are 16 T cell receptor beta chains derived from one specimen sequenced in a study of T cell repertoires in aging, cancer and after chemotherapy. Peripheral blood genomic DNA, not sorted cells or RNA, was the template. Multiplex touch-down PCR with TRB-A/B primers amplified rearranged V-D-J TRB sequences. TCRdb redid the calling of the multiplex PCR reads with MiXCR, one entry per CDR3 protein. Here the sample spans about 13,000 distinct CDR3 sequences, roughly 26% being singletons. Sequencing was done on a sample of blood. The source is a human donor in good health.

This clonotype was picked up a small number of times. The chain joins TRBV12-3 or TRBV12-4 to TRBJ2-4; no reliable D call. The CDR3 is made up of 13 amino acids. V was clipped by 6 bases and J by 10 bases, with 16 bases between them. The chain's CDR3 is CASSPRAMGIQYF. The CDR3 DNA sequence: TGTGCCAGCAGCCCCCGGGCGATGGGGATTCAGTACTTC.

The V gene is TRBV29-1, the J gene TRBJ1-2; 8 bases map to TRBD1. The CDR3 totals 14 residues. V lost 6 bases and J lost 4; bases outside the gene matches: 10. Germline V CDR1 and CDR2: SQVTM, ANQGSEA. The CDR3 sequence is CSVDRGLLGYGYTF. The CDR3 nucleotides read TGCAGCGTAGACAGGGGACTCCTTGGCTATGGCTACACCTTC.

The chain carries TRBV6-5 and TRBJ1-5; no firm D call. V was shortened by 1 base and J by 7 bases, with 17 bases between the two germline ends. CDR1 MNHEY and CDR2 SVGAGI come from the germline V gene. The CDR3 loop spans 16 amino acids. CDR3 region: CASSYFEWPLGQPQHF. The CDR3 DNA is TGTGCCAGCAGTTACTTCGAATGGCCCCTGGGACAGCCCCAGCATTTT.

In this sample, this clonotype turned up a few times. The chain couples TRBV6-1 to TRBJ1-1; no clear D gene. Germline lookup yields CDR1 MNHNS and CDR2 SASEGT. V was shortened by 6 bases and J by 7 bases, with 12 bases between the two germline ends. There are 12 residues in the CDR3. CDR3 amino acids: CASSAFRSEAFF. The CDR3 nucleotides read TGTGCCAGCAGCGCATTCAGGAGTGAAGCTTTCTTT.

This clonotype came up a few times. This chain links TRBV7-3 with TRBJ2-3, with D possibly TRBD1 on 5 matching bases. The CDR3 covers 13 residues. Germline-derived CDR1 and CDR2 are SGHTA and FQGTGA. Deletions cut 5 bases from V and 4 bases from J, with 10 bases between. CDR3 coding DNA: TGTGCCAGCAGCCTGGGGCCCCCAGATACGCAGTATTTT. Its protein product is CASSLGPPDTQYF.

This clonotype was counted at least ten times. The chain is built from TRBV20-1 and TRBJ1-4, with D perhaps TRBD1 (6 bases). Germline CDR1 reads DFQATT; CDR2 reads SNEGSKA (reference sequence). Trimming left V 2 bases short and J 8 bases short, with 12 bases between. This CDR3 has 13 residues. CDR3 in amino acids: CSARMGGYEKLFF. For the CDR3, the DNA is TGCAGTGCTAGAATGGGGGGCTACGAAAAACTGTTTTTT.

The J gene is TRBJ2-7, the V gene TRBV11-3; D is unclear. V lost 3 bases, J lost 0 bases, and 9 bases lay in between. The length of the CDR3 is 14 residues. Germline V gene lookup returns CDR1 SGHNT and CDR2 YENEEA. The CDR3 region has the DNA TGTGCCAGCAGCTTTGGCAGTAGCTCCTACGAGCAGTACTTC. Residues: CASSFGSSSYEQYF.

The rearrangement joins TRBV19 to TRBJ1-1, with TRBD1 matching 7 bases. Germline CDR1 LNHDA, CDR2 SQIVND (reference sequence). J gave up 5 bases and V 1 base, and 7 bases lay outside the gene matches. The CDR3 covers 15 residues. CDR3 coding DNA: TGTGCCAGTAGTATAGGTAACAGGGGCGGGACTGAAGCTTTCTTT. This codes for CASSIGNRGGTEAFF.

The chain has TRBV5-6 and TRBJ1-3; D not certain. The CDR3 covers 13 residues. Trimming took off 2 bases at V and 0 bases at J, with 3 bases between the two ends. The germline CDR1 and CDR2 sequences are SGHDT and YYEEEE. The CDR3: CASSLVSGNTIYF. CDR3 bases: TGTGCCAGCAGCTTAGTCTCTGGAAACACCATATATTTT.

This clonotype was seen at least ten times. The V gene is TRBV10-2, the J gene TRBJ1-2; no clear D gene. CDR1 WSHSY and CDR2 SAAADI come from the germline V gene. The length of the CDR3 is 11 residues. V shed 0 bases and J shed 4 bases, with 0 bases lying between them. CDR3 sequence: CASSESYGYTF. Written as DNA, the CDR3 is TGCGCCAGCAGTGAGTCCTATGGCTACACCTTC.

The chain recombines TRBV6-6 with TRBJ1-4, with D unresolved. The length of the CDR3 is 15 residues. CDR1 and CDR2 (germline): MNHNY, SVGAGI (reference sequence). Trimming shortened V by 0 bases and J by 4 bases, and 9 bases separated the two germline ends. For the CDR3, the DNA is TGTGCCAGCAGTTACTCGAACAGCCTTAATGAAAAACTGTTTTTT. Amino acid sequence: CASSYSNSLNEKLFF.

The CDR3 region is CASSQTGSYNEQFF. CDR3 nucleotide sequence: TGTGCCAGCAGCCAAACAGGGTCCTACAATGAGCAGTTCTTC. This chain uses TRBV7-9 with TRBJ2-1; D might be TRBD1 (6 bases). The CDR3 totals 14 residues. Trimming removed 5 bases from V and 1 base from J, with 9 bases in between. Germline CDR1 and CDR2: SEHNR and FQNEAQ (reference sequence).

This clonotype ranks as medium-sized. The chain links TRBV19 to TRBJ1-3, with D unresolved. Per the germline V gene, CDR1 is LNHDA and CDR2 is SQIVND (reference sequence). The CDR3 runs to 15 residues. Trimming took 3 bases from V and 2 from J, leaving 11 bases between them. The CDR3 region has the DNA TGTGCCAGTAGTATCTCGTGGGGAGCTGGAAACACCATATATTTT. Residues: CASSISWGAGNTIYF.

This clonotype was seen a handful of times. The V call is TRBV24-1, the J call TRBJ2-2; no definite D call. Germline V gives CDR1 KGHDR, CDR2 SFDVKD. This CDR3 is built from 12 residues. V was pared by 7 bases and J by 1 base, with 3 bases between. The CDR3 sequence is CATRGNTGELFF. CDR3 DNA sequence: TGTGCCACCAGGGGGAACACCGGGGAGCTGTTTTTT.

This clonotype was detected only a few times. The CDR3 bases are TGCGCCAGCAGCTTGGACCGCAGGGGGGTCGTTTACACTGAAGCTTTCTTT. This sequence encodes CASSLDRRGVVYTEAFF. This chain joins TRBV5-1 and TRBJ1-1; 7 positions agree with TRBD1. V lost 0 bases to trimming and J lost 3 bases; unmatched junction nucleotides: 11. Per the germline V gene, CDR1 is SGHRS and CDR2 is YFSETQ. CDR3 length: 17 residues.

This clonotype has only one observation. Its ends do not fully match the called genes, so a read error is possible. The V gene is TRBV19, the J gene TRBJ1-3; maybe TRBD1 (6 bases). CDR3 length: 20 amino acids. Germline CDR1 and CDR2: LNHDA and SQIVND (reference sequence). The CDR3 DNA follows: TGTGCCAGTAGTAACCCCCACTCCCCGACAGGCTACGGGTCTGGAAACACCAAATATTTT. This codes for CASSNPHSPTGYGSGNTKYF.